This TCR beta chain emerged from a study of shared clonotypes between healthy human individuals. Original data processing: Junction-only sequences without quality scores were provided by ImmunoSEQ, so filtering was different. This table comes from immunoSEQ multiplex PCR, and its TCRdb copy is limited to in-frame clones, with some not included. V, J and clone size reflect that table, while D and trimming were determined from the DNA. The sample has about 600,000 clones, roughly 97% seen once; the top ten hold less than 0.065%. As concerns this clone: Antigen unknown.

The germline CDR1 and CDR2 sequences are WNHNN and SYGVQD (reference sequence). Trimming removed 4 bases from V and 2 bases from J, with 5 bases in between. This CDR3 region has 13 residues. Study outcomes and limitations: Sample collection involved blood only; tissue repertoires are likely different.

The sequenced material came from naive CD4+ T cells sorted from blood. Subset: CD45RA+ positively selected. The rearrangement links TRBV10-1 to TRBJ1-4, with TRBD1 as a possible D gene (5 bases). This clonotype originated in a woman aged 30 to 39 in good health. In DNA form, the CDR3 reads TGCGCCAGCAGTGCAGGGACTAATGAAAAACTGTTTTTT. Its protein product is CASSAGTNEKLFF.